The 21 T cell receptor beta chains below were found in one sample sequenced in a study of CD8 T cells in ankylosing spondylitis. Via MiXCR, TCRdb re-called the 5' RACE reads, giving one row per CDR3 protein. The data contain just over 350,000 distinct CDR3 sequences, 20% to 25% of them seen just once; the ten biggest clones take up roughly 14%. Material: blood, either unsorted or a sorted T cell fraction (not recorded which). The receptors were gathered from a male donor with ankylosing spondylitis or in good health (not recorded which).

J is TRBJ1-5 and V is TRBV12-3 or TRBV12-4; D unresolved. The V end lost 3 bases, the J end lost 5 bases, and 11 bases lay between the germline ends. There are 14 residues in the CDR3. DNA for the CDR3: TGTGCCAGCAGTTTCGGGCCCAAAGATCAGCCCCAGCATTTT. Its translation: CASSFGPKDQPQHF.

This clonotype was detected ten times or more. The genes are TRBV12-3 or TRBV12-4 and TRBJ2-2, with D perhaps TRBD2 (6 bases). Trimming shortened V by 6 bases and J by 6 bases, and 11 bases separated the two germline ends. The CDR3 has 13 amino acids. The CDR3 loop is CASSLGGPGELFF. CDR3 coding DNA: TGTGCCAGCAGCTTGGGGGGACCCGGGGAGCTGTTTTTT.

The chain carries TRBV27 and TRBJ1-2; D not certain. Germline V lookup: CDR1 MNHEY, CDR2 SMNVEV (reference sequence). The CDR3 length is 13 residues. V lost 5 bases and J lost 6, with 13 bases in between. CDR3 region: CASSESPVHGYTF. CDR3 nucleotide sequence: TGTGCCAGCAGTGAATCCCCCGTCCATGGCTACACCTTC.

V and J are TRBV29-1 and TRBJ2-2; TRBD2 matches at 9 bases. CDR1 and CDR2 from the germline V gene are SQVTM and ANQGSEA. Trimming at V came to 0 bases and at J to 3 bases, leaving 8 bases not matched to a gene. This CDR3 region has 17 residues. Here the CDR3 DNA reads TGCAGCGTTGAAGAGGGCTGGGGACTAGCAGACACCGGGGAGCTGTTTTTT. Its translation: CSVEEGWGLADTGELFF.

This clonotype was seen a single time. This sequence joins TRBV2 and TRBJ2-1; 8 bases are a match to TRBD2. CDR3 size: 15 residues. V lost 2 bases to trimming and J lost 5 bases; unmatched junction nucleotides: 5. Germline loops: CDR1 SNHLY, CDR2 FYNNEI. The CDR3 loop reads CASSERAGGHNEQFF. The DNA for the CDR3 is TGTGCCAGCAGTGAAAGGGCGGGGGGACACAATGAGCAGTTCTTC.

The V and J genes are TRBV7-9 and TRBJ2-7; D gene ambiguous. Germline-derived CDR1 and CDR2 are SEHNR and FQNEAQ (reference sequence). Trimming left V 5 bases short and J 5 bases short, with 10 bases between. This CDR3 has 12 amino acids. Here the CDR3 reads CASSPQSDEQYF. The CDR3 DNA is TGTGCCAGCAGCCCCCAGTCCGACGAGCAGTACTTC.

The chain has TRBV7-2 and TRBJ2-3; possibly TRBD2 for D (6 bases). Trimming pared 4 bases from V and 3 bases from J, leaving 17 bases between. CDR1 and CDR2 from the germline V gene are SGHTA and FQGNSA. CDR3 length equals 16 residues. CDR3 sequence: CASSSPGAAQTDTQYF. CDR3 DNA: TGTGCCAGCAGCTCCCCGGGAGCGGCCCAGACAGATACGCAGTATTTT.

V is TRBV12-3 or TRBV12-4 and J is TRBJ2-1; D perhaps matches TRBD2 (5 bases). This CDR3 has 12 amino acids. The ends were cut back, 6 bases at V and 9 bases at J, with 12 bases in the middle. CDR3 sequence: CASRTSGIEQFF. The DNA of the CDR3 is TGTGCCAGCAGGACGAGCGGTATTGAGCAGTTCTTC.

As to this clonotype: One junction end disagrees with the germline gene, perhaps due to a read error. This chain joins TRBV5-1 and TRBJ2-7; D unresolved. The CDR3 contains 16 residues. Germline CDR1 is SGHRS and CDR2 is YFSETQ. CDR3 nucleotides: TGCGCCAGCAGCGCCTCTTCGGTTGCCAGCTCCTACGAGCTGTACTTC. Protein product: CASSASSVASSYELYF.

The chain couples TRBV5-1 to TRBJ2-1, with D hard to call. The ends were cut back, 0 bases at V and 5 bases at J, with 12 bases in the middle. Per the germline V gene, CDR1 is SGHRS and CDR2 is YFSETQ. CDR3 length: 15 residues. The CDR3 bases are TGCGCCAGCAGCTTGGGGTCCTTTTTAAACAATGAGCAGTTCTTC. It yields the protein CASSLGSFLNNEQFF.

The chain recombines TRBV12-3 or TRBV12-4 with TRBJ2-3, with TRBD2 matching over 9 bases. Trimming took 5 bases from V and 2 from J; bases not matched to a gene: 8. The CDR3 sequence is 16 residues long. The CDR3 nucleotides are TGTGCCAGCAGTCCCCGCGCGGGGGGGCTCACAGATACGCAGTATTTT. Protein sequence: CASSPRAGGLTDTQYF.

This sequence joins TRBV20-1 and TRBJ2-7, with 7 bases aligning to TRBD2. The CDR3 is 13 amino acids. V gave up 3 bases and J gave up 0 bases; unmatched junction bases: 2. Per the germline V gene, CDR1 is DFQATT and CDR2 is SNEGSKA (reference sequence). CDR3 nucleotides: TGCAGTGCTAGGACTAGCCTCTCCTACGAGCAGTACTTC. Its protein is CSARTSLSYEQYF.

This sequence joins TRBV7-6 and TRBJ2-4; D perhaps matches TRBD2 (6 bases). CDR3 length equals 13 residues. With 5 bases removed from V and 8 bases from J, the gap between germline ends came to 13 bases. Germline V gene data show CDR1 as SGHVS and CDR2 as FNYEAQ. CDR3 coding DNA: TGTGCCAGCAGCCGCTTACCGGGGGACATTCAGTACTTC. Translation gives CASSRLPGDIQYF.

V is TRBV12-3 or TRBV12-4 and J is TRBJ2-5; D gene unclear. The V and J ends lost 5 bases and 5 bases respectively, with 9 bases between them. CDR3 length: 12 amino acids. CDR3 residues: CASSPRLETQYF. The CDR3 DNA is TGTGCCAGCAGTCCCCGGCTGGAGACCCAGTACTTC.

This chain links TRBV18 with TRBJ2-1; 7 bases match TRBD1. This CDR3 has 14 residues. Germline CDR1 and CDR2: KGHSH and LQKENI. V lost 6 bases to trimming and J lost 6 bases; unmatched junction nucleotides: 8. In DNA, the CDR3 is TGTGCCAGCTCGCTTGGACAGGAGTTCAATGAGCAGTTCTTC. Translated, it gives CASSLGQEFNEQFF.

The chain uses TRBV28 and TRBJ1-1; 8 bases are shared with TRBD1. The CDR3 extends over 19 amino acids. Per the germline V gene, CDR1 is MDHEN and CDR2 is SYDVKM. J lost 1 base, V lost 6 bases, and 19 bases had no gene match. The CDR3 region is CASRTISDRGGGWNTEAFF. The CDR3 DNA reads as TGTGCCAGCAGAACGATATCAGACAGGGGCGGAGGGTGGAACACTGAAGCTTTCTTT.

This clonotype was recorded at least ten times. The chain has TRBV29-1 and TRBJ2-1, with D unresolved. Germline loops: CDR1 SQVTM, CDR2 ANQGSEA. Trimming removed 7 bases from V and 4 bases from J, with 14 bases in between. The CDR3 is made up of 13 amino acids. This CDR3 reads CSARTQEYNEQFF. CDR3 sequence (DNA): TGCAGCGCCCGGACCCAGGAGTACAATGAGCAGTTCTTC.

This clonotype appeared a few times. The V gene is TRBV20-1, the J gene TRBJ2-5; D is uncertain. The germline CDR1 and CDR2 sequences are DFQATT and SNEGSKA (reference sequence). The CDR3 contains 14 residues. Trimming took 0 bases from V and 5 from J, leaving 13 bases between them. The CDR3 DNA reads as TGCAGTGCTAGAGATCTCACTCCCCGGGAGACCCAGTACTTC. Translation gives CSARDLTPRETQYF.

The sample holds a few counts of this clonotype. The rearrangement uses TRBV11-2 and TRBJ2-5; 8 bases are shared with TRBD1. With 5 bases clipped from V and 5 bases from J, the junction kept 4 bases outside the gene matches. Germline CDR1 reads SGHAT; CDR2 reads FQNNGV. The CDR3 runs to 13 residues. The CDR3 sequence: CASSRTGGETQYF. For the CDR3, the DNA is TGTGCCAGCAGCCGAACAGGGGGGGAGACCCAGTACTTC.

The chain employs TRBV30 and TRBJ1-2; D is possibly TRBD1 (6 bases). This CDR3 region has 14 residues. V was cut by 2 bases and J by 3 bases, with 13 bases left in between. Germline-derived CDR1 and CDR2 are GTSNPN and SVGIG (reference sequence). The CDR3 DNA sequence: TGTGCCTGGAGTACAGGCAGGGGTGACTATGGCTACACCTTC. It yields the protein CAWSTGRGDYGYTF. Using reference TRBV30 and TRBJ1-2 for the parts outside the CDR3, the full variable domain is SQTIHQWPATLVQPVGSPLSLECTVEGTSNPNLYWYRQAAGRGLQLLFYSVGIGQISSEVPQNLSASRPQDRQFILSSKKLLLSDSGFYLCAWSTGRGDYGYTFGSGTRLTVV.

This chain connects TRBV7-9 to TRBJ2-1, with a tentative D call TRBD2 (7 bases). Germline V gives CDR1 SEHNR, CDR2 FQNEAQ (reference sequence). CDR3 size: 16 residues. The V gene lost 1 base and the J gene lost 8 bases, with 18 bases spanning the gap. CDR3 sequence: CASSLVLGGPLHEQFF. As DNA, the CDR3 is TGTGCCAGCAGCTTAGTGCTGGGGGGGCCGCTTCATGAGCAGTTCTTC. Together with reference TRBV7-9 and TRBJ2-1, the CDR3 gives the full variable domain: DTGVSQNPRHKITKRGQNVTFRCDPISEHNRLYWYRQTLGQGPEFLTYFQNEAQLEKSRLLSDRFSAERPKGSFSTLEIQRTEQGDSAMYLCASSLVLGGPLHEQFFGPGTRLTVL.